Below, 15 T cell receptor beta chains from the same sample are listed, as sequenced in a study of identical twins. TCRdb passed the 5' RACE reads through MiXCR, listing each CDR3 protein once. The repertoire holds about 660,000 distinct CDR3 sequences, with more than 6.5% as singletons. These data were likewise used in another study, on yellow fever vaccine responses in identical twins.

The sample taken for sequencing was PBMCs. These TCRs come from a woman between 18 and 29 years old in good health.

This clonotype was observed a handful of times. The chain joins TRBV6-1 to TRBJ2-4, with D possibly being TRBD1 (6 bases). The V end lost 5 bases, the J end lost 5 bases, and 13 bases lay between the germline ends. Germline CDR1 and CDR2: MNHNS and SASEGT. The CDR3 has 14 amino acids. The CDR3 here is CASSPVGAQNIQYF. In DNA form, the CDR3 reads TGTGCCAGCAGTCCTGTGGGGGCCCAAAACATTCAGTACTTC.

This chain links TRBV20-1 with TRBJ2-1; TRBD1 or TRBD2 may be the D gene (5 bases each). Trimming removed 5 bases from V and 5 bases from J, with 13 bases in between. Germline V gene sequence: CDR1 DFQATT, CDR2 SNEGSKA (reference sequence). This CDR3 contains 13 residues. CDR3 nucleotide sequence: TGCAGTGCTCCGGGACCCATGAACAATGAGCAGTTCTTC. This sequence encodes CSAPGPMNNEQFF.

The chain links TRBV6-2 or TRBV6-3 to TRBJ2-2; the D gene could be TRBD1 or TRBD2 (6 bases each). Per germline, CDR1 MNHEY and CDR2 SVGEGT. This CDR3 region has 15 residues. Trimming removed 6 bases at V and 0 bases at J, with 11 bases between. The CDR3 is CASRRGQANTGELFF. In DNA form, the CDR3 reads TGTGCCAGCAGGCGGGGACAAGCGAACACCGGGGAGCTGTTTTTT.

Ten or more counts support this clonotype. This chain links TRBV7-2 with TRBJ2-2; 10 bases map to TRBD1. The CDR3 contains 16 residues. Germline loops: CDR1 SGHTA, CDR2 FQGNSA. With 5 bases clipped from V and 7 bases from J, the junction kept 10 bases outside the gene matches. The CDR3 reads CASSQRQGAFGGELFF. The CDR3 DNA sequence: TGTGCCAGCAGCCAAAGACAGGGGGCTTTTGGCGGGGAGCTGTTTTTT.

The V gene is TRBV6-6, the J gene TRBJ1-5, with D unclear. Deletions cut 11 bases from V and 15 bases from J, with 11 bases between. Germline CDR1 and CDR2: MNHNY and SVGAGI (reference sequence). CDR3 length: 8 amino acids. In DNA, the CDR3 is TGTGCCTTCGCATTCCCGCATTTT. This gives the protein CAFAFPHF.

This clonotype was observed many times. CDR3 sequence: CASSRDTQSSYTF. CDR3 sequence (DNA): TGTGCCAGTTCCCGGGACACCCAATCAAGCTACACCTTC. The V call is TRBV12-3 or TRBV12-4, the J call TRBJ1-2; TRBD1 might be the D (6 bases). The CDR3 has 13 residues. V lost 9 bases and J 9 bases, leaving 20 bases between the germline ends.

The V and J genes are TRBV20-1 and TRBJ1-3; maybe TRBD1 (6 bases). Germline CDR1 is DFQATT and CDR2 is SNEGSKA (reference sequence). Trimming stripped 5 bases from V and 2 bases from J, with 10 bases between. The CDR3 contains 13 residues. This CDR3 reads CSAGGQTGNTIYF. CDR3 nucleotides: TGCAGTGCTGGAGGACAGACTGGAAACACCATATATTTT.

This clonotype occurred a few times. The DNA for the CDR3 is TGCAGCGTTGAAGATGAACTGCGCTACAATGAGCAGTTCTTC. Its translation: CSVEDELRYNEQFF. This rearrangement joins TRBV29-1 to TRBJ2-1; no reliable D call. The CDR3 consists of 14 residues. The V and J ends lost 0 bases and 3 bases respectively, with 9 bases between them. Germline CDR1 is SQVTM and CDR2 is ANQGSEA.

This clonotype was seen more than once but under ten times. This rearrangement joins TRBV9 to TRBJ2-7, with 8 nucleotides matching TRBD1. Germline loops: CDR1 SGDLS, CDR2 YYNGEE. V lost 4 bases and J lost 5; bases outside the gene matches: 14. The CDR3 consists of 16 residues. CDR3 sequence reads: CASSPRDRPRMHEQYF. CDR3 sequence (DNA): TGTGCCAGCAGCCCTAGGGACAGGCCTCGTATGCACGAGCAGTACTTC.

This clonotype was observed once. V is TRBV6-6 and J is TRBJ1-1; D perhaps matches TRBD1 (6 bases). CDR1 and CDR2 from the germline V gene are MNHNY and SVGAGI (reference sequence). V lost 4 bases and J 9 bases, leaving 12 bases between the germline ends. The CDR3 has 12 residues. The CDR3 loop reads CASSWDTQKAFF. The CDR3 nucleotides are TGTGCCAGCAGTTGGGACACCCAAAAAGCTTTCTTT.

Note on this clonotype: A read error may account for a junction end that differs from germline. The chain employs TRBV5-1 and TRBJ2-2; the D gene is possibly TRBD1 (5 bases). The CDR3 is made up of 14 amino acids. Germline V gene data show CDR1 as SGHRS and CDR2 as YFSETQ. The CDR3 loop is CASSSRVGSGELFF. CDR3 DNA sequence: TGTGCCAGCAGCTCCAGGGTGGGCAGCGGGGAGCTGTTTTTT.

This clonotype was observed a handful of times. This chain joins TRBV20-1 and TRBJ2-1; 12 bases are shared with TRBD2. This CDR3 is 15 amino acids long. The germline gives CDR1 DFQATT, CDR2 SNEGSKA (reference sequence). With 0 bases clipped from V and 7 bases from J, the junction kept 4 bases outside the gene matches. The CDR3 here is CSARETSGRKNEQFF. CDR3 in DNA: TGCAGTGCTAGAGAAACTAGCGGGAGGAAGAATGAGCAGTTCTTC.

At least ten counts were recorded for this clonotype. The J gene is TRBJ2-5, the V gene TRBV11-2; TRBD1 agrees at 7 bases. The CDR3 spans 14 residues. The germline V gene has CDR1 SGHAT and CDR2 FQNNGV. J was trimmed by 2 bases and V by 5 bases; bases with no gene match: 5. Here the CDR3 reads CASSKSGGQETQYF. The CDR3 coding sequence is TGTGCCAGCAGCAAATCAGGGGGACAAGAGACCCAGTACTTC.

The gene calls are TRBV7-2 and TRBJ1-5; D gene ambiguous. Germline loops: CDR1 SGHTA, CDR2 FQGNSA. The CDR3 is made up of 15 amino acids. Trimming shortened V by 1 base and J by 0 bases, and 7 bases separated the two germline ends. The CDR3 nucleotides are TGTGCCAGCAGCTTAGTGGGCGATAGCAATCAGCCCCAGCATTTT. This gives the protein CASSLVGDSNQPQHF.

The V gene is TRBV7-9, the J gene TRBJ2-3; TRBD2 matches at 10 bases. The CDR3 is 14 amino acids. Germline lookup yields CDR1 SEHNR and CDR2 FQNEAQ (reference sequence). After removal of 10 bases from V and 4 bases from J, the junction contained 8 bases not matched to a gene. CDR3 in amino acids: CATTPSGSSDTQYF. The DNA for the CDR3 is TGTGCCACGACACCTAGCGGGAGCTCAGATACGCAGTATTTT. Using reference TRBV7-9 and TRBJ2-3 for the parts outside the CDR3, the full variable domain is DTGVSQNPRHKITKRGQNVTFRCDPISEHNRLYWYRQTLGQGPEFLTYFQNEAQLEKSRLLSDRFSAERPKGSFSTLEIQRTEQGDSAMYLCATTPSGSSDTQYFGPGTRLTVL.